A selection of T cell receptor beta chains follows, all from one sample in a study of shared clonotypes between healthy human individuals. TCRdb's table, derived via immunoSEQ multiplex PCR, lists solely in-frame clones and lacks some. In the table there are roughly 2,300,000 clones, less than 95% of which are singletons. What was sequenced was naive CD4+ T cells from PBMCs. The receptors come from a man younger than 35 in good health. Some clones in this sample may be carry-over from other donors' samples. Each CDR3 is given with its conserved first and last residue. A D gene is named only where the DNA matches it firmly. Clone size is given for some rows only: seen once, a few or many times, or a class if the clone is expanded.

J,V,length,D,size,CDR3,DNA
TRBJ2-7,TRBV5-1,14,TRBD1,NA,CASSTRTGSHEQYF,TGCGCCAGCAGCACCCGGACAGGGAGCCACGAGCAGTACTTC
TRBJ2-2,TRBV9,12,NA,NA,CASSVVGGELFF,TGTGCCAGCAGCGTCGTGGGCGGGGAGCTGTTTTTT
TRBJ2-5,TRBV18,16,NA,NA,CASSPIPGAVRETQYF,TGTGCCAGCTCACCGATTCCAGGAGCCGTCAGGGAGACCCAGTACTTC
TRBJ2-3,TRBV4-3,14,NA,NA,CASSQDPGPDTQYF,TGCGCCAGCAGCCAAGACCCTGGCCCAGATACGCAGTATTTT
TRBJ2-7,TRBV5-1,15,TRBD2,NA,CASSPGASGIYEQYF,TGCGCCAGCAGCCCTGGGGCTAGCGGGATCTACGAGCAGTACTTC
TRBJ2-1,TRBV9,15,TRBD2,NA,CASSLREREFNEQFF,TGTGCCAGCAGCCTGAGGGAGCGGGAGTTTAATGAGCAGTTCTTC
TRBJ2-2,TRBV7-8,17,NA,NA,CASSHGSRREYTGELFF,TGTGCCAGCAGTCACGGGAGCAGGAGGGAGTACACCGGGGAGCTGTTTTTT
TRBJ1-1,TRBV29-1,13,NA,few,CSVHGKMNTEAFF,TGCAGCGTACACGGGAAAATGAACACTGAAGCTTTCTTT
TRBJ2-7,TRBV19,14,NA,NA,CASNGDTGTYEQYF,TGTGCCAGTAATGGTGATACTGGGACCTACGAGCAGTACTTC
TRBJ2-3,TRBV20-1,11,NA,NA,CSASFPDTQYF,TGCAGTGCTAGTTTTCCAGATACGCAGTATTTT
TRBJ1-1,TRBV25-1,12,NA,NA,CASRGPNTEAFF,TGTGCCAGCAGGGGTCCGAACACTGAAGCTTTCTTT
TRBJ2-2,TRBV30,19,NA,NA,CAWSEIRSPRLVSPGELFF,TGTGCCTGGAGTGAGATTAGATCCCCGAGGCTGGTTTCGCCCGGGGAGCTGTTTTTT
TRBJ1-3,TRBV6-6,16,TRBD1,NA,CASSYSGQASGNTIYF,TGTGCCAGCAGTTACTCGGGACAGGCGTCTGGAAACACCATATATTTT
TRBJ2-2,TRBV18,15,NA,NA,CASSSTLVGSGELFF,TGTGCCAGCTCATCGACACTCGTCGGGTCCGGGGAGCTGTTTTTT
TRBJ1-1,TRBV5-1,16,NA,NA,CASSLGEQGVNTEAFF,TGCGCCAGCAGCTTGGGGGAACAGGGCGTGAACACTGAAGCTTTCTTT
TRBJ2-7,TRBV6-5,16,NA,once,CASSLFTGQNSYEQYF,TGTGCCAGCAGTTTATTTACGGGGCAGAACTCCTACGAGCAGTACTTC
TRBJ1-1,TRBV5-1,14,TRBD1,NA,CASSFSTGGAEAFF,TGCGCCAGCAGCTTTTCCACAGGGGGTGCTGAAGCTTTCTTT
TRBJ2-5,TRBV5-1,13,NA,NA,CASSLAEVETQYF,TGCGCCAGCAGCTTGGCCGAAGTGGAGACCCAGTACTTC
TRBJ2-3,TRBV6-5,12,NA,NA,CAEGGVTDTQYF,TGTGCCGAGGGCGGCGTTACAGATACGCAGTATTTT
TRBJ2-2,TRBV4-1,16,TRBD1,NA,CASSTRQGANTGELFF,TGCGCCAGCAGCACCCGACAGGGGGCGAACACCGGGGAGCTGTTTTTT
TRBJ2-1,TRBV28,16,NA,NA,CASSPGHGRSPNEQFF,TGTGCCAGCAGTCCCGGACACGGCCGGAGTCCCAATGAGCAGTTCTTC
TRBJ2-7,TRBV7-9,14,TRBD1,NA,CASSLGLGGREQYF,TGTGCCAGCAGCTTAGGCTTAGGGGGCCGCGAGCAGTACTTC
TRBJ2-7,TRBV5-1,14,TRBD1,NA,CASSFRDRVHEQYF,TGCGCCAGCAGCTTCCGGGACAGGGTGCACGAGCAGTACTTC
TRBJ1-1,TRBV5-8,13,NA,once,CASSLGRDTEAFF,TGTGCCAGCAGCCTGGGGAGAGACACTGAAGCTTTCTTT
TRBJ2-3,TRBV18,17,TRBD2,NA,CASSRVLAAQSTDTQYF,TGTGCCAGCTCCCGCGTACTAGCGGCTCAGAGCACAGATACGCAGTATTTT
TRBJ1-2,TRBV7-9,14,NA,NA,CASSLERGRYGYTF,TGTGCCAGCAGCTTAGAGCGGGGCCGCTATGGCTACACCTTC
TRBJ2-7,TRBV7-3,13,TRBD1,NA,CASSLQGASEQYF,TGTGCCAGCAGCTTACAGGGGGCCAGCGAGCAGTACTTC
TRBJ2-7,TRBV15,14,NA,NA,CATSRDQGVYEQYF,TGTGCCACCAGCAGAGATCAAGGGGTCTACGAGCAGTACTTC
TRBJ2-7,TRBV6-5,11,NA,NA,CASKTSYEQYF,TGTGCCAGCAAAACTAGCTACGAGCAGTACTTC
TRBJ1-2,TRBV2,11,NA,NA,CASGRSYGYTF,TGTGCCAGCGGACGGAGCTATGGCTACACCTTC
TRBJ1-3,TRBV28,11,NA,few,CASSLRNTIYF,TGTGCCAGCAGCCTTAGAAACACCATATATTTT
TRBJ1-4,TRBV6-1,20,TRBD1,NA,CASSGYPGQGEEATNEKLFF,TGTGCCAGCAGTGGGTATCCGGGACAGGGGGAAGAGGCAACTAATGAAAAACTGTTTTTT
TRBJ1-1,TRBV19,13,TRBD1,few,CASHFQGATEAFF,TGTGCCAGCCACTTCCAGGGGGCCACTGAAGCTTTCTTT
TRBJ2-5,TRBV18,14,NA,NA,CASSPQRGQETQYF,TGTGCCAGCTCACCACAACGGGGCCAAGAGACCCAGTACTTC
TRBJ2-1,TRBV6-1,17,TRBD1,NA,CASSDRRSGQGANEQFF,TGTGCCAGCAGTGATCGCCGCTCGGGACAGGGGGCCAATGAGCAGTTCTTC
TRBJ2-1,TRBV4-3,11,NA,NA,CASSQEGHQFF,TGCGCCAGCAGCCAAGAAGGGCATCAGTTCTTC
TRBJ1-2,TRBV2,16,TRBD1,NA,CASRGTGAGVNYGYTF,TGTGCCAGCAGAGGGACAGGGGCAGGAGTTAACTATGGCTACACCTTC
TRBJ2-2,TRBV5-4,15,NA,NA,CASSLAGTIAGELFF,TGTGCCAGCAGCTTGGCCGGCACTATCGCCGGGGAGCTGTTTTTT
TRBJ2-1,TRBV7-9,14,NA,once,CASSLVASYNEQFF,TGTGCCAGCAGCTTAGTAGCCTCCTACAATGAGCAGTTCTTC
TRBJ2-7,TRBV28,15,NA,NA,CASSTKPLWVGEQYF,TGTGCCAGCAGTACCAAACCCCTATGGGTTGGCGAGCAGTACTTC
TRBJ2-5,TRBV7-2,14,TRBD1,NA,CASSLRTGVETQYF,TGTGCCAGCAGCTTACGGACAGGGGTGGAGACCCAGTACTTC
TRBJ2-1,TRBV9,16,TRBD1,NA,CASSGSGTGLFDEQFF,TGTGCCAGCAGCGGATCCGGGACAGGGCTGTTCGATGAGCAGTTCTTC
TRBJ1-4,TRBV29-1,13,NA,NA,CSVEDPGTEKLFF,TGCAGCGTTGAAGATCCCGGCACTGAAAAACTGTTTTTT
TRBJ1-6,TRBV7-9,14,NA,NA,CASSLEANGSPLHF,TGTGCCAGCAGCTTAGAGGCAAACGGCTCACCCCTCCACTTT
TRBJ1-2,TRBV6-1,12,NA,once,CASSRPLYGYTF,TGTGCCAGCAGTCGACCCCTGTATGGCTACACCTTC
TRBJ2-7,TRBV29-1,12,NA,NA,CSVRTASYEQYF,TGCAGCGTGCGGACAGCGAGTTACGAGCAGTACTTC
TRBJ1-1,TRBV28,14,TRBD1,NA,CASSLGTGGTEAFF,TGTGCCAGCAGCCTCGGGACAGGGGGCACTGAAGCTTTCTTT
TRBJ2-1,TRBV7-3,13,NA,NA,CASSATLYVEQFF,TGTGCCAGCAGCGCTACCCTCTACGTTGAGCAGTTCTTC
TRBJ1-5,TRBV5-1,15,NA,few,CASSLLGTGNQPQHF,TGCGCCAGCAGCTTGTTAGGGACCGGCAATCAGCCCCAGCATTTT
TRBJ1-5,TRBV19,14,TRBD1,NA,CASSIRTGRQPQHF,TGTGCCAGTAGTATAAGGACAGGGCGGCAGCCCCAGCATTTT
TRBJ2-3,TRBV7-9,15,NA,NA,CASSSFRSSTDTQYF,TGTGCCAGCAGCTCCTTCAGAAGTAGCACAGATACGCAGTATTTT
TRBJ1-3,TRBV28,17,NA,NA,CASSSPRDAQTGNTIYF,TGTGCCAGCAGTTCCCCCCGGGACGCACAAACTGGAAACACCATATATTTT
TRBJ1-2,TRBV5-1,14,NA,NA,CASSWRGGPDGYTF,TGCGCCAGCAGCTGGCGGGGAGGGCCGGATGGCTACACCTTC